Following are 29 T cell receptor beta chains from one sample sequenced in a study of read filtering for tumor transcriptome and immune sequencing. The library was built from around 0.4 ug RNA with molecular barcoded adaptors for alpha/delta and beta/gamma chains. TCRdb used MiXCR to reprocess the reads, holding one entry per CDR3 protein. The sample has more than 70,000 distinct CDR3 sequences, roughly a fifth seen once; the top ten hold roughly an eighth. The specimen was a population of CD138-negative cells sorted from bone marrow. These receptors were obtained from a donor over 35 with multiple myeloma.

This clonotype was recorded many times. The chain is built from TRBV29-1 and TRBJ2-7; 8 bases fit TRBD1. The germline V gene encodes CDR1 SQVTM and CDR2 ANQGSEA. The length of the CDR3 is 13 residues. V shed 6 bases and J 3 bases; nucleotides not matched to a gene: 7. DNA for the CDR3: TGCAGCGTCCGGGACAGGATCCTCTACGAGCAGTACTTC. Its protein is CSVRDRILYEQYF.

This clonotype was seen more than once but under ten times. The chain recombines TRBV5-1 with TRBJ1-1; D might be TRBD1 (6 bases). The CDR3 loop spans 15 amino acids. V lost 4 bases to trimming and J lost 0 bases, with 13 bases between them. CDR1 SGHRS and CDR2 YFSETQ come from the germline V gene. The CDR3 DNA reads TGCGCCAGCAGCGGGGGGGGGCGGTTGAACACTGAAGCTTTCTTT. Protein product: CASSGGGRLNTEAFF.

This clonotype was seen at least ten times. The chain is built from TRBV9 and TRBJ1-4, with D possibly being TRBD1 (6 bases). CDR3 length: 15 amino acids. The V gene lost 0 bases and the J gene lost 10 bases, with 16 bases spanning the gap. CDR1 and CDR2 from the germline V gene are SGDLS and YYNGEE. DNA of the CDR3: TGTGCCAGCAGCGTAGCGGGGAGGACAGACGGAAAACTGTTTTTT. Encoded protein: CASSVAGRTDGKLFF.

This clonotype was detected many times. CDR3 in amino acids: CASSLSGQANQPQHF. The CDR3 DNA sequence: TGTGCCAGCAGTTTATCGGGACAGGCCAATCAGCCCCAGCATTTT. This rearrangement joins TRBV27 to TRBJ1-5; 8 nucleotides agree with TRBD1. The CDR3 sequence is 15 residues long. The V segment lost 0 bases and the J segment 3 bases; nucleotides outside the gene matches: 1. Germline V CDR1 and CDR2: MNHEY, SMNVEV (reference sequence).

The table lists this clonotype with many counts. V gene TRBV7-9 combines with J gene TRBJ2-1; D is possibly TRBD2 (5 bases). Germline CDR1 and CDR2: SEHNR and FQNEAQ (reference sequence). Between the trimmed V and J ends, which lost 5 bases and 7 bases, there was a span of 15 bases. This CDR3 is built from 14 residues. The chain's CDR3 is CASSPRRGNNEQFF. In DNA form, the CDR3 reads TGTGCCAGCAGCCCGAGACGGGGTAATAATGAGCAGTTCTTC.

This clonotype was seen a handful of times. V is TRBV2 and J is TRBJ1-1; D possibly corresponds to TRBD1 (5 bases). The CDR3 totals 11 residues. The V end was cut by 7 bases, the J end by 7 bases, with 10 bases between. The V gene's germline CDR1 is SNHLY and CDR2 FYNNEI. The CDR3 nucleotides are TGTGCCAGCAACAGGAGGGGTGAAGCTTTCTTT. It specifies CASNRRGEAFF.

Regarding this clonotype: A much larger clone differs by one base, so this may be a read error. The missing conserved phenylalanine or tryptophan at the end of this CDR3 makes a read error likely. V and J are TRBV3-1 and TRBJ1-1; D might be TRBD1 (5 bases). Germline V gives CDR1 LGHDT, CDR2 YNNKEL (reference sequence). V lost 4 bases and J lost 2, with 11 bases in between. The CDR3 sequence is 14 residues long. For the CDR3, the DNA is TGTGCCAGCAGCCCTATTCGGACAAACACTGAAGCTTTCTTA. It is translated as CASSPIRTNTEAFL.

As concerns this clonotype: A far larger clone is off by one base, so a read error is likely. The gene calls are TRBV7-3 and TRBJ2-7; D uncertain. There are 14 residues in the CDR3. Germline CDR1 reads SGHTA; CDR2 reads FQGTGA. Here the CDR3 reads CASSLYVRTYGQYF. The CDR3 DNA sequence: TGTGCCAGCAGCTTATACGTTAGAACCTACGGGCAGTACTTC.

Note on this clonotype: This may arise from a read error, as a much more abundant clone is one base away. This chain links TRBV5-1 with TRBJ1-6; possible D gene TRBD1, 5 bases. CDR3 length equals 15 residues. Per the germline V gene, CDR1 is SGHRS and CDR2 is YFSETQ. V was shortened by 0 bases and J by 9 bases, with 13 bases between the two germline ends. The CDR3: CASSLGQAGRSPLHF. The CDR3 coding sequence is TGCGCCAGCAGCTTGGGGCAGGCAGGGCGTTCACCCCTCCACTTT. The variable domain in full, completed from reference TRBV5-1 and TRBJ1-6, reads KAGVTQTPRYLIKTRGQQVTLSCSPISGHRSVSWYQQTPGQGLQFLFEYFSETQRNKGNFPGRFSGRQFSNSRSEMNVSTLELGDSALYLCASSLGQAGRSPLHFGNGTRLTVT.

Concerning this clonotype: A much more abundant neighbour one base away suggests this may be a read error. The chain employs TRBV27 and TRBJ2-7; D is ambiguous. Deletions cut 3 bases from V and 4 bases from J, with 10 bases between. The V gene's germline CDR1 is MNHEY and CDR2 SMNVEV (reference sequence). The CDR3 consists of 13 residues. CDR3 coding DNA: TGTGCCAGCAGTTTTCTCCTTACATACGAGCAGTACTTC. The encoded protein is CASSFLLTYEQYF.

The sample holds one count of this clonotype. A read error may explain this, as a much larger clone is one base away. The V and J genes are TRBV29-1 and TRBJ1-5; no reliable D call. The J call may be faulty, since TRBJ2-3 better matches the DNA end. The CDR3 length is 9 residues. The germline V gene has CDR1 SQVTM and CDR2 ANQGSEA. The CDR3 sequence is CSEDQPQYF. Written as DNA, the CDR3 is TGCAGCGAGGATCAGCCCCAGTATTTT.

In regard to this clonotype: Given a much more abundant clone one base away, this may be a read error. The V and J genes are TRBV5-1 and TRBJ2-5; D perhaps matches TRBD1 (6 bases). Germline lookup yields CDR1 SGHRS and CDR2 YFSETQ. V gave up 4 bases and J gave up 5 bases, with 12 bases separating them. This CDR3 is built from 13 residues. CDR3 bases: TGCGCCAGCAGCGTAATGGGGGCCGAGACCCAGTACTTC. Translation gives CASSVMGAETQYF.

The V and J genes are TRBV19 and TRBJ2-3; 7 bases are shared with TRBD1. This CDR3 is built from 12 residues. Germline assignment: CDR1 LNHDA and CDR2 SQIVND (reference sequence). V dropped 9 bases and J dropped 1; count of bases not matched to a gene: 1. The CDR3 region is CASTGGTDTQYF. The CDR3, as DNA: TGTGCCAGCACAGGGGGCACAGATACGCAGTATTTT.

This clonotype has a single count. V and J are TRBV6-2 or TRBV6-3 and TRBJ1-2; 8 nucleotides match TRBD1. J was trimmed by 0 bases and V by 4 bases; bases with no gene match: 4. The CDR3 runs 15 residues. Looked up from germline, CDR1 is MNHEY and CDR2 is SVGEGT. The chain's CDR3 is CASSLQGAPNYGYTF. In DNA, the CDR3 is TGTGCCAGCAGTTTGCAGGGGGCTCCTAACTATGGCTACACCTTC.

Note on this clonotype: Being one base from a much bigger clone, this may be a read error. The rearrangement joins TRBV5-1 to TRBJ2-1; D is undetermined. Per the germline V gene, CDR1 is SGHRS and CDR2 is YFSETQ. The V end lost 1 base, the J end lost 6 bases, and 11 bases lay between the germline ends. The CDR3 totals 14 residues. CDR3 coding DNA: TGCGCCAGCAGCTTGACGGCTTCAAGCAATGAGCAGTTCTTC. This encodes CASSLTASSNEQFF.

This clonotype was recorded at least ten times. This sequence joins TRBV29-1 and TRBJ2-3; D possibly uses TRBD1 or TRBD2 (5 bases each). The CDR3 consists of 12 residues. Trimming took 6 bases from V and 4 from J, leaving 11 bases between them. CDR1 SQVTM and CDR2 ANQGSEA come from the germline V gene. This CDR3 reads CSVGPRADTQYF. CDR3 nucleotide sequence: TGCAGCGTGGGACCTCGGGCAGATACGCAGTATTTT.

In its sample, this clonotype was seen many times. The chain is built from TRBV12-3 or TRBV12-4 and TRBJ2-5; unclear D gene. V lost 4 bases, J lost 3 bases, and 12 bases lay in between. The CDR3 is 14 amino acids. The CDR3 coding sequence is TGTGCCAGCAGTTCCACGTGGGGTGAAGAGACCCAGTACTTC. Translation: CASSSTWGEETQYF.

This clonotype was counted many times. CDR3 bases: TGTGCCAGCAGCTTCCTGACAGGGGAAGACGCTGAAGCTTTCTTT. It codes for CASSFLTGEDAEAFF. The chain carries TRBV7-2 and TRBJ1-1; TRBD1 agrees at 8 bases. The CDR3 runs to 15 residues. The germline V gene has CDR1 SGHTA and CDR2 FQGNSA. The junction had 9 bases not matched to a gene; V was cut back by 3 bases and J by 6 bases.

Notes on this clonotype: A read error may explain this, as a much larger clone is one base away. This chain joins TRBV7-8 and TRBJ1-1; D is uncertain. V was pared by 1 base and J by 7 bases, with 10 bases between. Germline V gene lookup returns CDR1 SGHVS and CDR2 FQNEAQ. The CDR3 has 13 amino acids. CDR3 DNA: TGTGCCAGCAGCTTAGACATTGACAATGAAGCTTTCTTT. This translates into CASSLDIDNEAFF.

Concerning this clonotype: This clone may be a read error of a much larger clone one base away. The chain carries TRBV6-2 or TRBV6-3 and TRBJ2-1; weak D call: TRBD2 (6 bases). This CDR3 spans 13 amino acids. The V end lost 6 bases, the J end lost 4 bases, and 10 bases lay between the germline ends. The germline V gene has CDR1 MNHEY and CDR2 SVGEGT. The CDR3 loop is CASRRLEYNEQFF. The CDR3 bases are TGTGCCAGCAGAAGACTAGAATACAATGAGCAGTTCTTC.

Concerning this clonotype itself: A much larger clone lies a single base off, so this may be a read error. The CDR3 sequence is CASAAGGAPTRELFF. The CDR3 DNA reads as TGTGCTAGTGCCGCTGGGGGGGCCCCCACCAGGGAGCTGTTTTTT. V is TRBV12-5 and J is TRBJ2-2, with D maybe TRBD2 (7 bases). The CDR3 consists of 15 residues. From germline, CDR1 is LGHNT and CDR2 FRNRAP.

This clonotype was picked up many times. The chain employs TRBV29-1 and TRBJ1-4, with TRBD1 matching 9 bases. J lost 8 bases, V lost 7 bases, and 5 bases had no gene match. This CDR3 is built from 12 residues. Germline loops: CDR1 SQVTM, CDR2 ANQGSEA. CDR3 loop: CSAGQGFEKLFF. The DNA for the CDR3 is TGCAGCGCCGGACAGGGGTTCGAAAAACTGTTTTTT.

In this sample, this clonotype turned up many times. The CDR3 DNA follows: TGTGCCATATCGGACAGGGGGTACGAGCAGTACTTC. Its protein product is CAISDRGYEQYF. The gene calls are TRBV10-3 and TRBJ2-7; 10 bases agree with TRBD1. V lost 9 bases to trimming and J lost 4 bases; unmatched junction nucleotides: 3. There are 12 residues in the CDR3. The germline V gene encodes CDR1 ENHRY and CDR2 SYGVKD.

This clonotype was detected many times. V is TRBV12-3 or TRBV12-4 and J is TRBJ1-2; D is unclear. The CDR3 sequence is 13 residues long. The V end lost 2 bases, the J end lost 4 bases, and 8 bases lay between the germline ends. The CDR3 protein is CASSLRGSYGYTF. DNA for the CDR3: TGTGCCAGCAGTTTACGCGGTAGCTATGGCTACACCTTC.

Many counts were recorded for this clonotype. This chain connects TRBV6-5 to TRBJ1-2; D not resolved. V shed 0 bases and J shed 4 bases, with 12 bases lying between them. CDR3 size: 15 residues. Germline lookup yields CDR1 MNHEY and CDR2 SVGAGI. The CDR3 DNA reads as TGTGCCAGCAGTTACTCGAGTGGATCGACCTATGGCTACACCTTC. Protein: CASSYSSGSTYGYTF.

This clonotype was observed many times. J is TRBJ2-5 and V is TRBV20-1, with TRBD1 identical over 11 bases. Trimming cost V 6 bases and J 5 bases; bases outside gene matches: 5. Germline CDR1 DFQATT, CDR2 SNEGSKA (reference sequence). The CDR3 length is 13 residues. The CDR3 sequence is CSAGGDRGETQYF. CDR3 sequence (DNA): TGCAGTGCAGGCGGGGACAGGGGGGAGACCCAGTACTTC.

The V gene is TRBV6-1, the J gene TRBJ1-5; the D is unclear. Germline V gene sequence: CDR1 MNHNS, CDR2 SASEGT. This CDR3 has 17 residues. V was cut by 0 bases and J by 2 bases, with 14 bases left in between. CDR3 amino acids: CASSEAFRPARNQPQHF. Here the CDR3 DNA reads TGTGCCAGCAGTGAAGCGTTCCGACCCGCCCGCAATCAGCCCCAGCATTTT.

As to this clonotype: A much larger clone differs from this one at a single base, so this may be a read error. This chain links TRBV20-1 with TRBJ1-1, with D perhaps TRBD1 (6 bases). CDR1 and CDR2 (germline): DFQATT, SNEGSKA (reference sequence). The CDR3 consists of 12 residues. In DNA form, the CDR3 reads TGCAGTGTTAGACCCAGGGGTACTGAAGCTTTCTTT. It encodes CSVRPRGTEAFF.

CDR3 residues: CASSYSGRMNTEAFF. The CDR3 DNA reads as TGTGCCAGCAGTTACTCCGGCAGAATGAACACTGAAGCTTTCTTT. The rearrangement uses TRBV6-5 and TRBJ1-1; D is unclear. Deletions cut 0 bases from V and 0 bases from J, with 8 bases between. The CDR3 totals 15 residues. CDR1 is MNHEY, CDR2 SVGAGI, per germline.